This T cell receptor beta chain was observed in a study of T cells in Graves' hyperthyroidism and ophthalmopathy. From germline, CDR1 is DFQATT and CDR2 SNEGSKA (reference sequence). V lost 7 bases and J 5 bases, leaving 11 bases between the germline ends. CDR3 length equals 11 residues. Over 18 months, lack of ophthalmopathy progression marked Graves' hyperthyroidism as stable. Amplification of TCR beta CDR3 regions used RNA as the template. First-round RT-PCR of the TCR CDR3 relied on the HTBI primer set. TCRdb analysed the multiplex PCR reads with MiXCR anew, one entry per CDR3 protein. The top ten hold 9% to 12% of the sample, which has roughly 24,000 distinct CDR3 sequences, nearly 45% seen once.

Sequencing input: blood. The rearrangement uses TRBV20-1 and TRBJ1-1; D might be TRBD1 (6 bases). The receptor was isolated from a woman in her twenties or thirties with Graves' hyperthyroidism. The CDR3 spells CSVRGWTEAFF. The CDR3 DNA reads as TGCAGTGTCAGGGGCTGGACTGAAGCTTTCTTT.